This T cell receptor beta chain comes out of a study of T cell responses to AZD1222 COVID-19 vaccine. Study-wide results and caveats: Donors were mostly white British, more females; clonal diversity possibly underestimated. Spike-wide vaccine-associated CD4 TCRs dominated at 160-218 and 743-854. Within unmutated variant regions lay the reported targets of nearly half of spike-specific TCRs.

Profiling relied on immunoSEQ multiplex PCR, and the TCRdb table lists in-frame clones only, not all of them. The repertoire consists of approximately 110,000 clones, with roughly 90% occurring once and the leading ten covering roughly 1.1%. A remark on this clone: Its target is not known.

The sequenced sample was peripheral blood, obtained on day 0 of AZD1222 vaccination. This TCR was recovered from an adult in good health.

CDR3 DNA sequence: TGTGCCAGCAGTTTGGCCCCCGGGGAGCTGTTTTTT. Translated, it gives CASSLAPGELFF. The chain joins TRBV28 to TRBJ2-2, with no clear D. Germline CDR1 reads MDHEN; CDR2 reads SYDVKM. The CDR3 totals 12 residues. V was trimmed by 3 bases and J by 6 bases, leaving 5 bases between them.